The clone carrying this T cell receptor beta chain appeared many times. As yet, its antigen is unknown. The data were obtained in a study of T cell repertoires in cytomegalovirus infection. Overall study context: Shared public TCR beta signatures pointed to both CMV infection and a matching HLA type. Study-level results: HLA-C-restricted CMV-specific TCR beta clonotypes prevailed in the ex vivo response. Public TCR beta family frequency separated CMV-and-HLA carriers, including in an independent cohort.

CDR3 size: 15 residues. The germline CDR1 and CDR2 sequences are MNHEY and SVGEGT. Losses at the gene ends were 6 bases for V and 1 base for J; bases not matched to a gene: 4. TCRdb called the reads again in MiXCR, with one record for every CDR3 protein. Of about 360,000 distinct CDR3 sequences in the sample, 15% to 20% were seen once. This clonotype was sampled from a human donor in good health (CMV status not recorded). Some clones in this sample may be carry-over from other donors' samples. The V call is TRBV6-2 or TRBV6-3, the J call TRBJ2-1; 9 nucleotides line up with TRBD2. The specimen sequenced was PBMCs. In nucleotides, the CDR3 is TGTGCCAGCAGAACTCTAGCGGGATCCTACAATGAGCAGTTCTTC. Its protein is CASRTLAGSYNEQFF.